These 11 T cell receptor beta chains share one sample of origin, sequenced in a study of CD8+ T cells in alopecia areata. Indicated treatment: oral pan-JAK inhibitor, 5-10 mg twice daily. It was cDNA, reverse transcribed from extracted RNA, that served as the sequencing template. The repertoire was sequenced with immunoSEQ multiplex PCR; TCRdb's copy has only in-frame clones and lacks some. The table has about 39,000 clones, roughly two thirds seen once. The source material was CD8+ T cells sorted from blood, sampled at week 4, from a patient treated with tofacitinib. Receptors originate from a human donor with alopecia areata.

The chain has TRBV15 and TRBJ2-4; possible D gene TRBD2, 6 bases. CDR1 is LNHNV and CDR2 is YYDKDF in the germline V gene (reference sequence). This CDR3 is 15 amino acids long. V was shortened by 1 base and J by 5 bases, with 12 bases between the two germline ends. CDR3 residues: CATSRVGTEENIQYF. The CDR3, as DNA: TGTGCCACCAGCAGAGTCGGGACTGAAGAAAACATTCAGTACTTC.

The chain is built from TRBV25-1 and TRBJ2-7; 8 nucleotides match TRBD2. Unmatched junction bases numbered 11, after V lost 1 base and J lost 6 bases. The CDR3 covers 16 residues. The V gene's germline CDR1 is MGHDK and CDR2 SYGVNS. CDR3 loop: CASSEFAGGRAGEQYF. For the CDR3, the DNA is TGTGCCAGCAGTGAATTTGCGGGGGGTAGGGCAGGCGAGCAGTACTTC.

For the CDR3, the DNA is TGCGCCAGCACCAGGGAACCCAAAGAGACCCAGTACTTC. This sequence encodes CASTREPKETQYF. The chain joins TRBV5-1 to TRBJ2-5, with D tentatively TRBD1 (5 bases). This CDR3 spans 13 amino acids. Germline CDR1 reads SGHRS; CDR2 reads YFSETQ. V lost 6 bases and J 3 bases, leaving 12 bases between the germline ends.

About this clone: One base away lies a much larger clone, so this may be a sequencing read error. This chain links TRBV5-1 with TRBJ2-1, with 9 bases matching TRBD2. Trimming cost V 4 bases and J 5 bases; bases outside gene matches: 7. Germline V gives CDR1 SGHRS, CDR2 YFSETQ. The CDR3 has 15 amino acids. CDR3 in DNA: TGCGCCAGCAGCCCTAGGCGGGGGGGAGACAATGAGCAGTTCTTC. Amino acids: CASSPRRGGDNEQFF. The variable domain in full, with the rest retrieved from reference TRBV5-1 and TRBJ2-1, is KAGVTQTPRYLIKTRGQQVTLSCSPISGHRSVSWYQQTPGQGLQFLFEYFSETQRNKGNFPGRFSGRQFSNSRSEMNVSTLELGDSALYLCASSPRRGGDNEQFFGPGTRLTVL.

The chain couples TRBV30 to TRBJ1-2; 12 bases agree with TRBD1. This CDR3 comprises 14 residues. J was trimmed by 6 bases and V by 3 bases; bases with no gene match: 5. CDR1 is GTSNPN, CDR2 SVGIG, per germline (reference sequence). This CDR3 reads CAWSPGTGGDGYTF. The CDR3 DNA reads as TGTGCCTGGAGCCCCGGGACAGGGGGCGATGGCTACACCTTC. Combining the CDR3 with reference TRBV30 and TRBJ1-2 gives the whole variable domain SQTIHQWPATLVQPVGSPLSLECTVEGTSNPNLYWYRQAAGRGLQLLFYSVGIGQISSEVPQNLSASRPQDRQFILSSKKLLLSDSGFYLCAWSPGTGGDGYTFGSGTRLTVV.

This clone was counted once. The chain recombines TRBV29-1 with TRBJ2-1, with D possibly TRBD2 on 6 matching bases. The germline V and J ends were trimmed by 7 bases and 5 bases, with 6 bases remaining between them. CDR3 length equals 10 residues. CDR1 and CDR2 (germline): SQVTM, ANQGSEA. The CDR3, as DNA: TGCAGCGGGACTAACAATGAGCAGTTCTTC. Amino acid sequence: CSGTNNEQFF.

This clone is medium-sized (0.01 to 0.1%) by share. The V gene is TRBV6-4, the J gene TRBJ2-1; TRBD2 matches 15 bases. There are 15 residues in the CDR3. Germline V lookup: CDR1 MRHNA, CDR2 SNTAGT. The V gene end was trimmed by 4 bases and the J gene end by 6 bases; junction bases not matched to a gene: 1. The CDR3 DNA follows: TGTGCCAGCAGTGGGACTAGCGGGGGGGCCAATGAGCAGTTCTTC. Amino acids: CASSGTSGGANEQFF.

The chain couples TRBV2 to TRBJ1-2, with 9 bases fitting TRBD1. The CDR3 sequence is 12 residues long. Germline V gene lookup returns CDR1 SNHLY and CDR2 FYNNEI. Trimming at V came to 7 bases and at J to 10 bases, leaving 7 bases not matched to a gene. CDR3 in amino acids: CASKGQGLDYTF. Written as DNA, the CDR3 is TGTGCCAGCAAGGGACAGGGTTTAGACTACACCTTC.

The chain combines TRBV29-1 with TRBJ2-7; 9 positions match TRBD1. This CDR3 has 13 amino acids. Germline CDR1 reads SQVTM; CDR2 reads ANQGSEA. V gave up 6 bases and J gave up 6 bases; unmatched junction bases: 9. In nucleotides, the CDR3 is TGCAGCGTGACGGGACAGGGCCCCTCCGAGCAGTACTTC. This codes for CSVTGQGPSEQYF.

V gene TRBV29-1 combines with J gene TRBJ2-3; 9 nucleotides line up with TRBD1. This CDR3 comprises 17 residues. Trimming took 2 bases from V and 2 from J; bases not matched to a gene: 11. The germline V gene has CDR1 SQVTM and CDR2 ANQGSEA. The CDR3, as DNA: TGCAGCGTTGAATACAGGGGGCTAAAGCCAGTCACAGATACGCAGTATTTT. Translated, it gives CSVEYRGLKPVTDTQYF.

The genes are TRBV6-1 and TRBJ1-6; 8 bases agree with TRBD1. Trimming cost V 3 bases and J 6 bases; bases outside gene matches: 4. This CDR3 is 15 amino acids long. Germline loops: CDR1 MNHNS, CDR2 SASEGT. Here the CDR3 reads CASSDPQGANSPLHF. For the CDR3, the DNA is TGTGCCAGCAGTGATCCCCAGGGGGCTAATTCACCCCTCCACTTT.